The 28 T cell receptor beta chains in this list originate from one sample, sequenced in a study of shared clonotypes between healthy human individuals. Repertoires were generated with immunoSEQ multiplex PCR, while TCRdb's copy carries only in-frame clones and drops some. There are nearly 2 million clones in the sample; over 85% occur only once, and more than 0.95% lies in the top ten. CD45RO negativity and positive selection for CCR7 defined naive CD8 cells, a population that excluded terminally differentiated effector memory CD45RA+ cells. Sequences were obtained from naive CD8+ T cells sorted from blood. The receptors originated from a man aged 18 to 35 in good health.

The chain is built from TRBV4-1 and TRBJ2-2, with D perhaps TRBD2 (7 bases). Germline CDR1 MGHRA, CDR2 YSYEKL. V lost 10 bases, J lost 0 bases, and 15 bases lay in between. The CDR3 loop spans 15 amino acids. The CDR3 loop is CATRGAAPNTGELFF. In DNA, the CDR3 is TGCGCCACCCGGGGGGCGGCCCCGAACACCGGGGAGCTGTTTTTT.

The CDR3, as DNA: TGTGCCAGCAGCTTAGAGGAGTGGACAGGGGCTAATGAAAAACTGTTTTTT. Its translation: CASSLEEWTGANEKLFF. The rearrangement joins TRBV11-2 to TRBJ1-4, with 9 bases that match TRBD1. CDR1 and CDR2 (germline): SGHAT, FQNNGV. V lost 0 bases, J lost 3 bases, and 5 bases stayed unmatched. This CDR3 spans 17 amino acids.

This clone has a handful of counts. The gene calls are TRBV5-4 and TRBJ2-3, with unresolved D. Between the trimmed V and J ends, which lost 1 base and 5 bases, there was a span of 14 bases. Germline V gene lookup returns CDR1 SGHNT and CDR2 YYREEE (reference sequence). The length of the CDR3 is 15 residues. The CDR3 DNA follows: TGTGCCAGCAGCTTGAAACAGACAATTGTAGATACGCAGTATTTT. Protein sequence: CASSLKQTIVDTQYF.

The genes are TRBV2 and TRBJ1-1; D gene ambiguous. The CDR3 contains 12 residues. Between the trimmed V and J ends, which lost 7 bases and 1 base, there was a span of 7 bases. Per the germline V gene, CDR1 is SNHLY and CDR2 is FYNNEI. The CDR3: CASTAENTEAFF. The DNA for the CDR3 is TGTGCCAGCACCGCAGAGAACACTGAAGCTTTCTTT.

This rearrangement joins TRBV15 to TRBJ2-7; perhaps TRBD1 as D (5 bases). Trimming took off 0 bases at V and 2 bases at J, with 14 bases between the two ends. Germline V gives CDR1 LNHNV, CDR2 YYDKDF (reference sequence). This CDR3 has 16 residues. This chain's CDR3 is CATSRDTAGAPYEQYF. The CDR3 nucleotides read TGTGCCACCAGCAGAGATACGGCTGGGGCCCCCTACGAGCAGTACTTC. Supplemented by reference TRBV15 and TRBJ2-7, the full variable domain reads DAMVIQNPRYQVTQFGKPVTLSCSQTLNHNVMYWYQQKSSQAPKLLFHYYDKDFNNEADTPDNFQSRRPNTSFCFLDIRSPGLGDTAMYLCATSRDTAGAPYEQYFGPGTRLTVT.

The chain joins TRBV7-6 to TRBJ1-3; unclear D gene. Germline-derived CDR1 and CDR2 are SGHVS and FNYEAQ. The V gene lost 5 bases and the J gene lost 0 bases, with 14 bases spanning the gap. This CDR3 has 16 amino acids. The CDR3 loop is CASSDPGEGSGNTIYF. CDR3 sequence (DNA): TGTGCCAGCAGCGACCCTGGGGAGGGCTCTGGAAACACCATATATTTT.

Here the CDR3 reads CASKTTGDTEAFF. As DNA, the CDR3 is TGCGCCAGCAAAACGACAGGGGACACTGAAGCTTTCTTT. The V gene is TRBV5-1, the J gene TRBJ1-1, with 8 bases matching TRBD1. From germline, CDR1 is SGHRS and CDR2 YFSETQ. V lost 6 bases, J lost 3 bases, and 4 bases stayed unmatched. This CDR3 has 13 amino acids.

The rearrangement joins TRBV6-1 to TRBJ2-2; 7 bases align to TRBD2. The CDR3 extends over 14 amino acids. V dropped 0 bases and J dropped 7; count of bases not matched to a gene: 2. Germline V gene lookup returns CDR1 MNHNS and CDR2 SASEGT. The CDR3 nucleotides are TGTGCCAGCAGTGAAGCGGGGAGGGGCGGGGAGCTGTTTTTT. Translated, it gives CASSEAGRGGELFF.

This chain links TRBV5-4 with TRBJ1-2, with a tentative D call TRBD1 (5 bases). The CDR3 has 14 residues. The ends were cut back, 4 bases at V and 6 bases at J, with 16 bases in the middle. Per germline, CDR1 SGHNT and CDR2 YYREEE (reference sequence). As DNA, the CDR3 is TGTGCCAGCAGCCTCGGGACCGTGGAAGATGGCTACACCTTC. Translating gives CASSLGTVEDGYTF.

This rearrangement joins TRBV6-5 to TRBJ2-1; tentatively, D is TRBD1 (5 bases). Trimming removed 2 bases at V and 10 bases at J, with 12 bases between. The CDR3 has 13 amino acids. Per the germline V gene, CDR1 is MNHEY and CDR2 is SVGAGI. Here the CDR3 reads CASSYGQGYEQFF. CDR3 DNA: TGTGCCAGCAGTTACGGCCAGGGTTACGAGCAGTTCTTC.

The chain couples TRBV6-1 to TRBJ2-1; D unclear. The CDR3 is made up of 13 amino acids. V was pared by 8 bases and J by 6 bases, with 14 bases between. Germline values: CDR1 MNHNS, CDR2 SASEGT. The DNA of the CDR3 is TGTGCCAGCGCCCGGACGTACTCCAATGAGCAGTTCTTC. Amino acids: CASARTYSNEQFF.

The chain recombines TRBV7-9 with TRBJ1-1, with D unclear. Germline V gives CDR1 SEHNR, CDR2 FQNEAQ (reference sequence). V was clipped by 4 bases and J by 0 bases, with 12 bases between them. The CDR3 has 15 amino acids. DNA for the CDR3: TGTGCCAGCAGCTCCCCGGAGGACCTGAACACTGAAGCTTTCTTT. Translating it yields CASSSPEDLNTEAFF.

The chain couples TRBV6-1 to TRBJ2-7; 7 nucleotides align to TRBD1. Germline V gives CDR1 MNHNS, CDR2 SASEGT. There are 12 residues in the CDR3. After removal of 6 bases from V and 5 bases from J, the junction contained 4 bases not matched to a gene. Written as DNA, the CDR3 is TGTGCCAGCAGACCTACAGGGGACGAGCAGTACTTC. Its translation is CASRPTGDEQYF.

J is TRBJ1-2 and V is TRBV28; D is undetermined. V gave up 7 bases and J gave up 7 bases, with 19 bases separating them. CDR1 is MDHEN and CDR2 is SYDVKM in the germline V gene. This CDR3 spans 14 amino acids. In nucleotides, the CDR3 is TGTGCCAGCATCTCAACCCTGGAGGGAAGTGGCTACACCTTC. It encodes CASISTLEGSGYTF.

This chain links TRBV28 with TRBJ1-6; D is possibly TRBD1 (5 bases). CDR1 is MDHEN and CDR2 is SYDVKM in the germline V gene. V was cut by 6 bases and J by 5 bases, with 14 bases left in between. The CDR3 runs 15 residues. The CDR3 reads CASSEWGDNNSPLHF. The CDR3 DNA follows: TGTGCCAGCAGCGAGTGGGGGGATAATAATTCACCCCTCCACTTT. Full variable domain (rest looked up from reference TRBV28 and TRBJ1-6): DVKVTQSSRYLVKRTGEKVFLECVQDMDHENMFWYRQDPGLGLRLIYFSYDVKMKEKGDIPEGYSVSREKKERFSLILESASTNQTSMYLCASSEWGDNNSPLHFGNGTRLTVT.

The chain employs TRBV4-1 and TRBJ2-3; perhaps TRBD2 as D (6 bases). This CDR3 region has 14 residues. V was trimmed by 4 bases and J by 6 bases, leaving 14 bases between them. Germline CDR1 reads MGHRA; CDR2 reads YSYEKL. In nucleotides, the CDR3 is TGCGCCAGCAGCCCCTTAGCGGAGGCGGATACGCAGTATTTT. Translated: CASSPLAEADTQYF.

This clone has just one count. The chain joins TRBV10-1 to TRBJ2-3, with 14 bases identical to TRBD2. Trimming at V came to 2 bases and at J to 5 bases, leaving 6 bases not matched to a gene. The CDR3 loop spans 17 amino acids. The V gene's germline CDR1 is WNHNN and CDR2 SYGVQD (reference sequence). The chain's CDR3 is CASSENGLAGGVDTQYF. CDR3 DNA sequence: TGCGCCAGCAGTGAGAACGGACTAGCGGGAGGTGTAGATACGCAGTATTTT.

V and J are TRBV7-9 and TRBJ2-3, with 10 positions matching TRBD2. The CDR3 is 18 residues long. Germline CDR1 SEHNR, CDR2 FQNEAQ (reference sequence). V gave up 4 bases and J gave up 2 bases; unmatched junction bases: 12. The CDR3 nucleotides are TGTGCCAGCAGCTCAACGATTCAAACTAGCGGGGCCACAGATACGCAGTATTTT. Translated: CASSSTIQTSGATDTQYF.

The sample holds one count of this clone. At the DNA level, this CDR3 is encoded by other sequences in the same sample as well. J is TRBJ2-7 and V is TRBV6-5; D is unresolved. CDR1 and CDR2 (germline): MNHEY, SVGAGI. Trimming left V 6 bases short and J 1 base short, with 10 bases between. CDR3 size: 13 residues. In DNA form, the CDR3 reads TGTGCCAGCAGCCTGACGGAGTCCTACGAGCAGTACTTC. Translated, it gives CASSLTESYEQYF.

The chain recombines TRBV9 with TRBJ1-3; no reliable D call. The CDR3 runs to 14 residues. V was pared by 1 base and J by 0 bases, with 5 bases between. Germline V lookup: CDR1 SGDLS, CDR2 YYNGEE. The CDR3 loop is CASSVQDSGNTIYF. CDR3 DNA: TGTGCCAGCAGCGTACAGGACTCTGGAAACACCATATATTTT.

This chain links TRBV6-1 with TRBJ1-5; a possible D gene is TRBD1 (5 bases). The CDR3 length is 16 residues. Germline CDR1 and CDR2: MNHNS and SASEGT. Between the trimmed V and J ends, which lost 0 bases and 3 bases, there was a span of 12 bases. The CDR3 nucleotides are TGTGCCAGCAGTGAAGCCGTTGAGGGGCCCAATCAGCCCCAGCATTTT. Residues: CASSEAVEGPNQPQHF.

The gene calls are TRBV7-3 and TRBJ1-1; 12 nucleotides agree with TRBD1. The J segment lost 4 bases and the V segment lost 5 bases, leaving 14 bases of the junction unmatched. The CDR3 spans 18 residues. From germline, CDR1 is SGHTA and CDR2 FQGTGA. This CDR3 reads CASSAIPGQGASITEAFF. The CDR3 DNA sequence: TGTGCCAGCAGCGCGATTCCGGGACAGGGGGCGTCGATCACTGAAGCTTTCTTT. Looking up the rest from reference TRBV7-3 and TRBJ1-1 gives the full variable domain: GAGVSQTPSNKVTEKGKYVELRCDPISGHTALYWYRQSLGQGPEFLIYFQGTGAADDSGLPNDRFFAVRPEGSVSTLKIQRTERGDSAVYLCASSAIPGQGASITEAFFGQGTRLTVV.

Remarks on this clone: Other DNA sequences in the same sample also yield this CDR3. This sequence joins TRBV5-1 and TRBJ2-1; TRBD2 is a possible D gene (6 bases). CDR3 length: 15 residues. Germline V lookup: CDR1 SGHRS, CDR2 YFSETQ. V was pared by 0 bases and J by 4 bases, with 11 bases between. CDR3: CASSLVGGDYNEQFF. The CDR3 nucleotides read TGCGCCAGCAGCTTGGTTGGCGGGGATTACAATGAGCAGTTCTTC.

The rearrangement uses TRBV7-9 and TRBJ1-2; no definite D call. The CDR3 runs 13 residues. From germline, CDR1 is SEHNR and CDR2 FQNEAQ (reference sequence). With 2 bases removed from V and 5 bases from J, the gap between germline ends came to 9 bases. Here the CDR3 DNA reads TGTGCCAGCAGCTTAACAGAACAGTATGGCTACACCTTC. Translation: CASSLTEQYGYTF.

CDR3 in DNA: TGTGCCAGCAGCTTGGAATGGGGATCCCCCTCTGGAAACACCATATATTTT. Its translation is CASSLEWGSPSGNTIYF. This chain joins TRBV5-6 and TRBJ1-3; no clear D. The CDR3 consists of 17 residues. Germline CDR1 is SGHDT and CDR2 is YYEEEE. V gave up 0 bases and J gave up 0 bases, with 13 bases separating them.

The rearrangement joins TRBV2 to TRBJ2-5, with TRBD2 matching over 7 bases. The CDR3 is 14 residues long. The junction had 4 bases not matched to a gene; V was cut back by 3 bases and J by 3 bases. The V gene's germline CDR1 is SNHLY and CDR2 FYNNEI. CDR3 nucleotide sequence: TGTGCCAGCAGTGAGTGGGGGGGTGAAGAGACCCAGTACTTC. Translating it yields CASSEWGGEETQYF.

The chain combines TRBV27 with TRBJ1-5; maybe TRBD1 (5 bases). Trimming removed 6 bases at V and 0 bases at J, with 9 bases between. The V gene's germline CDR1 is MNHEY and CDR2 SMNVEV (reference sequence). This CDR3 has 14 amino acids. The CDR3 reads CASRDGHSNQPQHF. As DNA, the CDR3 is TGTGCCAGCAGGGACGGACATAGCAATCAGCCCCAGCATTTT.

The chain recombines TRBV4-1 with TRBJ2-1; 8 bases line up with TRBD2. In germline, CDR1 is MGHRA, CDR2 YSYEKL. Germline trimming cut 0 bases from V and 6 bases from J; bases unmatched to any gene: 4. This CDR3 contains 15 residues. The CDR3 DNA follows: TGCGCCAGCAGCCAAGAGCCGGGGGGGGGCAATGAGCAGTTCTTC. Translation gives CASSQEPGGGNEQFF.